The 10 T cell receptor beta chains listed next were all sequenced from one sample in a study of control samples from healthy donors and cancer patients. Profiling relied on immunoSEQ multiplex PCR, and the TCRdb table lists in-frame clones only, not all of them. The sample consists of about 140,000 clones, approximately 94% of them appearing once. The sequencing input was blood. Receptors were obtained from a man aged 40-55 years in good health.

The V and J genes are TRBV18 and TRBJ2-3, with TRBD1 matching over 9 bases. The CDR3 covers 16 residues. Germline loops: CDR1 KGHSH, CDR2 LQKENI. J was trimmed by 4 bases and V by 0 bases; bases with no gene match: 5. DNA for the CDR3: TGTGCCAGCTCACCACCCAACAGGGGGCAAGCAGATACGCAGTATTTT. Translating gives CASSPPNRGQADTQYF.

The chain employs TRBV21-1 and TRBJ2-7; the table's TRBD2 call for D was not verified on the DNA. TRBV21-1 is deemed a pseudogene. The CDR3 length is 15 residues. CDR3 nucleotide sequence: TGTGCCAGCAGCACTAGGACTAGCGGGGCCTACGAGCAGTACTTC. Its translation: CASSTRTSGAYEQYF.

The chain has TRBV4-1 and TRBJ2-1, with 8 positions matching TRBD2. Germline CDR1 reads MGHRA; CDR2 reads YSYEKL. Unmatched junction bases numbered 9, after V lost 2 bases and J lost 3 bases. CDR3 length equals 17 residues. CDR3 in DNA: TGCGCCAGCAGCCAACTCATAGCGGGGACCTTCTACAATGAGCAGTTCTTC. Protein: CASSQLIAGTFYNEQFF.

J is TRBJ2-1 and V is TRBV7-8; TRBD2 aligns across 10 bases. Germline trimming cut 1 base from V and 2 bases from J; bases unmatched to any gene: 8. The CDR3 has 18 residues. Germline loops: CDR1 SGHVS, CDR2 FQNEAQ. In DNA, the CDR3 is TGTGCCAGCAGCTTAGGGCGGGCTAGCGGGAGCACCTACAATGAGCAGTTCTTC. Translation gives CASSLGRASGSTYNEQFF.

This rearrangement joins TRBV11-2 to TRBJ2-7; D unresolved. Germline lookup yields CDR1 SGHAT and CDR2 FQNNGV. The CDR3 loop spans 14 amino acids. The V end was cut by 5 bases, the J end by 3 bases, with 14 bases between. CDR3 region: CASSQHEPDYEQYF. The CDR3 region has the DNA TGTGCCAGCAGCCAGCACGAACCGGACTACGAGCAGTACTTC.

This chain connects TRBV10-3 to TRBJ2-6; D unclear. Germline CDR1 is ENHRY and CDR2 is SYGVKD. The CDR3 loop spans 16 amino acids. The V gene lost 4 bases and the J gene lost 4 bases, with 14 bases spanning the gap. CDR3 sequence (DNA): TGTGCCATCAGTGGCCCAAACCCTCCGGGGGCCAACGTCCTGACTTTC. It translates to CAISGPNPPGANVLTF.

The V gene is TRBV9, the J gene TRBJ1-5; D gene ambiguous. The germline gives CDR1 SGDLS, CDR2 YYNGEE. Deletions cut 0 bases from V and 1 base from J, with 8 bases between. The CDR3 has 15 amino acids. CDR3 loop: CASSVEGRSNQPQHF. CDR3 DNA sequence: TGTGCCAGCAGCGTAGAGGGCAGGAGCAATCAGCCCCAGCATTTT. Variable domain in full (rest from reference TRBV9 and TRBJ1-5): DSGVTQTPKHLITATGQRVTLRCSPRSGDLSVYWYQQSLDQGLQFLIQYYNGEERAKGNILERFSAQQFPDLHSELNLSSLELGDSALYFCASSVEGRSNQPQHFGDGTRLSIL.

The chain has TRBV30 and TRBJ2-2; D unresolved. The CDR3 has 16 amino acids. Trimming stripped 0 bases from V and 6 bases from J, with 17 bases between. CDR1 is GTSNPN, CDR2 SVGIG, per germline (reference sequence). The CDR3 loop is CAWSVVLRRGAGELFF. DNA of the CDR3: TGTGCCTGGAGTGTAGTGTTAAGACGAGGCGCCGGGGAGCTGTTTTTT. Looking up the rest from reference TRBV30 and TRBJ2-2 gives the full variable domain: SQTIHQWPATLVQPVGSPLSLECTVEGTSNPNLYWYRQAAGRGLQLLFYSVGIGQISSEVPQNLSASRPQDRQFILSSKKLLLSDSGFYLCAWSVVLRRGAGELFFGEGSRLTVL.

This clone was detected only once. The chain combines TRBV4-2 with TRBJ2-3; 7 nucleotides line up with TRBD1. Germline CDR1 LGHNA, CDR2 YNFKEQ. V lost 0 bases to trimming and J lost 2 bases; unmatched junction nucleotides: 5. The CDR3 is 16 amino acids. The CDR3 nucleotides read TGTGCCAGCAGCCAAGATCACGGACAGGTCACAGATACGCAGTATTTT. Its protein product is CASSQDHGQVTDTQYF.

V usage is TRBV5-1 and J usage is TRBJ1-4, with D unresolved. This CDR3 is 16 amino acids long. CDR1 is SGHRS, CDR2 YFSETQ, per germline. The V and J ends lost 2 bases and 2 bases respectively, with 13 bases between them. The CDR3 is CASSLGDGGTNEKLFF. The DNA for the CDR3 is TGCGCCAGCAGCTTAGGTGATGGAGGGACTAATGAAAAACTGTTTTTT.